The present T cell receptor (beta chain) was sequenced within a study of cytomegalovirus exposure and HLA in healthy donors. A few counts support this clone. Germline loops: CDR1 SQVTM, CDR2 ANQGSEA. Trimming took off 2 bases at V and 4 bases at J, with 7 bases between the two ends. The CDR3 spans 12 residues. Clones were sequenced by immunoSEQ multiplex PCR, and TCRdb holds only the in-frame ones, with some missing. There are some 170,000 clones in the sample; less than 90% occur only once, and around 5% lies in the top ten. Sequenced input: PBMCs. This receptor was identified in a woman in her 30s in good health and CMV-seronegative. The genes are TRBV29-1 and TRBJ2-3; TRBD1 might be the D (6 bases). This CDR3 is CSVEQGPDTQYF. The CDR3 DNA is TGCAGCGTTGAACAGGGGCCAGATACGCAGTATTTT.